This is a list of T cell receptor beta chains from one sample in a study of blood T cell repertoires in COVID-19. Data came from immunoSEQ multiplex PCR; TCRdb stores just in-frame clones and leaves some out. The repertoire has around 160,000 clones, 84% of them found once; the top ten carry about 40%. Material for sequencing was peripheral blood. The receptors were sampled from a human donor in a cohort sampled during active COVID-19. CDR3s leave out the opening cysteine and the closing phenylalanine or tryptophan. The D gene is left open where the match is weak.

CDR3: ASTTYRGLQAF
D: NA
J: TRBJ1-1
V: TRBV27

CDR3: ASSQDNVAGTSNEKLF
D: NA
J: TRBJ1-4
V: TRBV4-3

CDR3: ASSSTPGTGVRNTDTQY
D: TRBD1
J: TRBJ2-3
V: TRBV18

CDR3: ASSSIGQGLYEQY
D: TRBD1
J: TRBJ2-7
V: TRBV7-8

CDR3: ASSLGGATEAF
D: NA
J: TRBJ1-1
V: TRBV5-4

CDR3: ASSSGSGNTIY
D: NA
J: TRBJ1-3
V: TRBV12-3/TRBV12-4

CDR3: ASSRAGTTNTGELF
D: NA
J: TRBJ2-2
V: TRBV4-1

CDR3: ASSPLREGGSYEQY
D: NA
J: TRBJ2-7
V: TRBV7-2

CDR3: ASMVQGNTNEKLF
D: TRBD1
J: TRBJ1-4
V: TRBV28

CDR3: ATSAPDSYNEQF
D: NA
J: TRBJ2-1
V: TRBV24-1

CDR3: ASSLETGGPDTQY
D: TRBD1
J: TRBJ2-3
V: TRBV5-1

CDR3: ASSVATSGDSYNEQF
D: TRBD2
J: TRBJ2-1
V: TRBV9

CDR3: ASSEWPRGEQY
D: NA
J: TRBJ2-7
V: TRBV25-1

CDR3: ASSLMRMTEAF
D: NA
J: TRBJ1-1
V: TRBV12-3/TRBV12-4